This T cell receptor beta chain was sequenced in a study of human T cells and chemical hapten exposure. Overall study findings and caveats: Once DPC sensitization occurred, TCRs above 1 in 1000 frequency showed no change.

Trimming pared 8 bases from V and 0 bases from J, leaving 9 bases between. Germline V CDR1 and CDR2: WSHSY, SAAADI. CDR3 length equals 13 residues. Time point here: patch test 1, 2 weeks after DPC sensitization. As to treatment: therapeutic diphenylcyclopropenone sensitization with weekly scalp DPC. TCRdb processed the RACE reads anew with MiXCR; each CDR3 protein has one entry. The table shows around 120,000 distinct CDR3 sequences, with approximately 11% occurring only once. This clonotype was counted many times. Its antigen is as yet unknown. The receptor was isolated from a woman in her forties with alopecia areata. Some clones in this sample may be carry-over from other donors' samples. The material was whole blood, obtained in connection with sensitization to the hapten diphenylcyclopropenone (DPC). This chain joins TRBV10-2 and TRBJ2-3; D is possibly TRBD1 or TRBD2 (5 bases each). Written as DNA, the CDR3 is TGCGCCAGCGCCTGGGACAGCACAGATACGCAGTATTTT. Its translation: CASAWDSTDTQYF.